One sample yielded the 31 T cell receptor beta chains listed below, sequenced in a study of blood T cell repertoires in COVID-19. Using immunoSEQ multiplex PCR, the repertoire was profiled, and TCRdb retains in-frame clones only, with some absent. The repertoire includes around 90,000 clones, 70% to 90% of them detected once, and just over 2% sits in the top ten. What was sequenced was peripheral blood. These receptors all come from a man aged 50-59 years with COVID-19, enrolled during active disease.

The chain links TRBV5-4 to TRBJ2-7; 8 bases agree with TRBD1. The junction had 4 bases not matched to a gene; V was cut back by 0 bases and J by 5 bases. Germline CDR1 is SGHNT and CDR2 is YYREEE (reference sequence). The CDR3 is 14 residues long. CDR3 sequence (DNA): TGTGCCAGCAGCTTGGCCGCCAGGGGGCACGAGCAGTACTTC. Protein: CASSLAARGHEQYF.

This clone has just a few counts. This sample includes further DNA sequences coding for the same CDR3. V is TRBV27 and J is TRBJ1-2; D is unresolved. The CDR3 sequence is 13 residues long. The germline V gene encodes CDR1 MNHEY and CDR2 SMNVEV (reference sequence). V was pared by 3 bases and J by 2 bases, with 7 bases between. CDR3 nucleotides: TGTGCCAGCAGTTTGAGGGAAAACTATGGCTACACCTTC. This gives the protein CASSLRENYGYTF.

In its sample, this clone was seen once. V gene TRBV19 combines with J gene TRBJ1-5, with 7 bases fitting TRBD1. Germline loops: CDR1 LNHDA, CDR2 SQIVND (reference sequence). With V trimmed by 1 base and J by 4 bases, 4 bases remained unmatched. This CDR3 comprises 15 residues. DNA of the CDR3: TGTGCCAGTAGTATAGCCAGGGGGGTTAATCAGCCCCAGCATTTT. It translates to CASSIARGVNQPQHF.

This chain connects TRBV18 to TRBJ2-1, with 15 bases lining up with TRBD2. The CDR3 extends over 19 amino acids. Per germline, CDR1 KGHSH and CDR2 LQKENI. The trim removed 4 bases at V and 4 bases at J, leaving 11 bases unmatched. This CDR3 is CASSRRTSGGAKMYNEQFF. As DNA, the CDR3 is TGTGCCAGCTCACGTAGGACTAGCGGGGGGGCCAAGATGTACAATGAGCAGTTCTTC.

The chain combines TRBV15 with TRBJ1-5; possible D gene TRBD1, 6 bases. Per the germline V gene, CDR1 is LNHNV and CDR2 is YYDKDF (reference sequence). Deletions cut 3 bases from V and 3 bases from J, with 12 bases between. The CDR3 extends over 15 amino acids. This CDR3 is CATSSLTGINQPQHF. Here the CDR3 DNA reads TGTGCCACCAGCAGTCTAACAGGGATCAATCAGCCCCAGCATTTT.

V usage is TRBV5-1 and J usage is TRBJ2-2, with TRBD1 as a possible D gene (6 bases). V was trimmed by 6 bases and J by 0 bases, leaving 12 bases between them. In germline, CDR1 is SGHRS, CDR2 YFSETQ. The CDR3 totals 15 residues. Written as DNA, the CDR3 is TGCGCCAGCAAGACGGGACACACGAACACCGGGGAGCTGTTTTTT. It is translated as CASKTGHTNTGELFF.

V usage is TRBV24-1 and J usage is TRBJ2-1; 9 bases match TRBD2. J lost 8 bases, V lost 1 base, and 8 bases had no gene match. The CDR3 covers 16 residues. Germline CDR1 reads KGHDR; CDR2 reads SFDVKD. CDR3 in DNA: TGTGCCACCAGTGATTTCGGGACTAGCCGGCTCGATGAGCAGTTCTTC. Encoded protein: CATSDFGTSRLDEQFF.

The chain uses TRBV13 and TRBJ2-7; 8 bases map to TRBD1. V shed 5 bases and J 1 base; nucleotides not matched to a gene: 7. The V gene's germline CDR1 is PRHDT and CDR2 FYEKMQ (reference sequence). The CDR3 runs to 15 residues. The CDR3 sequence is CASSPGQGWSYEQYF. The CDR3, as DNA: TGTGCCAGCAGCCCTGGACAGGGTTGGTCCTACGAGCAGTACTTC.

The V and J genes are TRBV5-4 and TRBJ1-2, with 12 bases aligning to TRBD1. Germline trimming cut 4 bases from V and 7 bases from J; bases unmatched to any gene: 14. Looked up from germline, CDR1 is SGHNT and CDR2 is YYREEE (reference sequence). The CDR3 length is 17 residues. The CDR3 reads CASSAPGDRGRDSGYTF. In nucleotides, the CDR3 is TGTGCCAGCAGCGCCCCCGGGGACAGGGGGCGCGATAGTGGCTACACCTTC. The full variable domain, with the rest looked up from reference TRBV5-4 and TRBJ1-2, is ETGVTQSPTHLIKTRGQQVTLRCSSQSGHNTVSWYQQALGQGPQFIFQYYREEENGRGNFPPRFSGLQFPNYSSELNVNALELDDSALYLCASSAPGDRGRDSGYTFGSGTRLTVV.

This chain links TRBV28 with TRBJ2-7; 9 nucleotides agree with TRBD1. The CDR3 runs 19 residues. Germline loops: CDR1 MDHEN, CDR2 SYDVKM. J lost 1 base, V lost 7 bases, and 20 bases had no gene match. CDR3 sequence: CASNPSLYRGQRQSYEQYF. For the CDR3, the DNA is TGTGCCAGCAACCCGTCTCTCTACAGGGGGCAAAGGCAGTCCTACGAGCAGTACTTC.

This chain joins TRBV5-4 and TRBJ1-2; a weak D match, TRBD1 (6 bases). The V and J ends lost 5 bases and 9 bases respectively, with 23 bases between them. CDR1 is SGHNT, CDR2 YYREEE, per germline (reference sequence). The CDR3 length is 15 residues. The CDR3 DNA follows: TGTGCCAGCAGGGTGTGGGGGGGGCGCCTTCTACGCTACACCTTC. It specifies CASRVWGGRLLRYTF.

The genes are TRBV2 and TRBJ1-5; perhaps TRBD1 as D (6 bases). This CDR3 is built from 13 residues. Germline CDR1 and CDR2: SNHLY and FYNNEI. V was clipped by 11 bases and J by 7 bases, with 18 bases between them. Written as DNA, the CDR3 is TGTGCCGTAGGCCAGGGGCGCGGGCAGCCCCAGCATTTT. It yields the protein CAVGQGRGQPQHF.

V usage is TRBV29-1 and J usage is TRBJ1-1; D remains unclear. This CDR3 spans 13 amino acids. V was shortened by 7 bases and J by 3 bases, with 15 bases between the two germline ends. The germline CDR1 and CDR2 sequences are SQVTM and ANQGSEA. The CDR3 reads CSARTNGDTEAFF. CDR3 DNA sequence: TGCAGCGCCAGAACCAACGGGGACACTGAAGCTTTCTTT. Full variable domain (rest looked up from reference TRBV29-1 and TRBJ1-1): SAVISQKPSRDICQRGTSLTIQCQVDSQVTMMFWYRQQPGQSLTLIATANQGSEATYESGFVIDKFPISRPNLTFSTLTVSNMSPEDSSIYLCSARTNGDTEAFFGQGTRLTVV.

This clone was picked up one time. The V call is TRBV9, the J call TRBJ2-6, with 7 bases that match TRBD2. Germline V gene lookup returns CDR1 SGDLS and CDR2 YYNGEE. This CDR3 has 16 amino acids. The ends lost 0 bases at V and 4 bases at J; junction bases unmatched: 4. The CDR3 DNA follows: TGTGCCAGCAGCGTAGGGGGAGGGTCCGGGGCCAACGTCCTGACTTTC. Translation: CASSVGGGSGANVLTF.

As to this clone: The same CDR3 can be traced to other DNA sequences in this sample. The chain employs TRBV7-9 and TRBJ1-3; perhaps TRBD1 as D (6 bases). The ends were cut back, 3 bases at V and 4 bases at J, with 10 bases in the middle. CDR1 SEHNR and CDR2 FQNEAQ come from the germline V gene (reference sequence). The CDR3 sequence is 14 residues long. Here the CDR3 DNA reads TGTGCCAGCAGCTTGTCACAGGGCGGAAACACCATATATTTT. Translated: CASSLSQGGNTIYF. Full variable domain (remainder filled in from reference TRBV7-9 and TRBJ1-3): DTGVSQNPRHKITKRGQNVTFRCDPISEHNRLYWYRQTLGQGPEFLTYFQNEAQLEKSRLLSDRFSAERPKGSFSTLEIQRTEQGDSAMYLCASSLSQGGNTIYFGEGSWLTVV.

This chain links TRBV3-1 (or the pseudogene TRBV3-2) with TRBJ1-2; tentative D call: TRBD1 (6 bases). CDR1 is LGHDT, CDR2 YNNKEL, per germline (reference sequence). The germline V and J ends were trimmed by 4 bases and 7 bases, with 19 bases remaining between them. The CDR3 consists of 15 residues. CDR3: CASSRRPWVGGGYTF. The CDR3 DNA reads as TGTGCCAGCAGCCGAAGACCTTGGGTAGGGGGTGGCTACACCTTC.

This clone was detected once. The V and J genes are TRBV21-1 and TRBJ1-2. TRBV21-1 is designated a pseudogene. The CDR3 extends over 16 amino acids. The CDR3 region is CASSQLGFRTNYGYTF. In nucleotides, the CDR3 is TGTGCCAGCAGCCAACTAGGGTTCCGGACTAACTATGGCTACACCTTC.

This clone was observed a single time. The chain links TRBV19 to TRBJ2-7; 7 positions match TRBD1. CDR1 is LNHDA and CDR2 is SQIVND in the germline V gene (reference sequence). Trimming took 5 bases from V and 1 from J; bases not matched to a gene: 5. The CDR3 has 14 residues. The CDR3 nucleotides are TGTGCCAGTAGTGTCGACAGGGTTTCCTACGAGCAGTACTTC. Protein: CASSVDRVSYEQYF. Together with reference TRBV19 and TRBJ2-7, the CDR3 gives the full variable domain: DGGITQSPKYLFRKEGQNVTLSCEQNLNHDAMYWYRQDPGQGLRLIYYSQIVNDFQKGDIAEGYSVSREKKESFPLTVTSAQKNPTAFYLCASSVDRVSYEQYFGPGTRLTVT.

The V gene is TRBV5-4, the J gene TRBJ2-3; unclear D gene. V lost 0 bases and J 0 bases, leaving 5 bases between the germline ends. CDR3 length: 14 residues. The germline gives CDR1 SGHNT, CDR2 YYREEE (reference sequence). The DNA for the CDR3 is TGTGCCAGCAGCTTGGACCAGAGCACAGATACGCAGTATTTT. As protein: CASSLDQSTDTQYF.

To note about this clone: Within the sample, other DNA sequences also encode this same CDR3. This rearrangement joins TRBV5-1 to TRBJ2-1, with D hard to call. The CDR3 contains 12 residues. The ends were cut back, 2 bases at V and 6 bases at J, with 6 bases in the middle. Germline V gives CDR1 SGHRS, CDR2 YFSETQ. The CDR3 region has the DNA TGCGCCAGCAGCTTAGGCGGCAATGAGCAGTTCTTC. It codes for CASSLGGNEQFF.

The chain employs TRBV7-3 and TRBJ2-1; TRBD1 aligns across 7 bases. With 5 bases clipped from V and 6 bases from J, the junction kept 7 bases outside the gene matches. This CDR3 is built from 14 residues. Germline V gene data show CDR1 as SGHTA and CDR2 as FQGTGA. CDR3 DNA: TGTGCCAGCAGCCGAGAGGGGGCTATCAATGAGCAGTTCTTC. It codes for CASSREGAINEQFF.

CDR3 DNA: TGTGCCAGCAGCATTGGGACAGGGGGGAGCTATGGCTACACCTTC. As protein: CASSIGTGGSYGYTF. The rearrangement uses TRBV7-9 and TRBJ1-2; 11 bases are a match to TRBD1. The trim removed 5 bases at V and 4 bases at J, leaving 6 bases unmatched. CDR1 and CDR2 from the germline V gene are SEHNR and FQNEAQ (reference sequence). CDR3 size: 15 residues.

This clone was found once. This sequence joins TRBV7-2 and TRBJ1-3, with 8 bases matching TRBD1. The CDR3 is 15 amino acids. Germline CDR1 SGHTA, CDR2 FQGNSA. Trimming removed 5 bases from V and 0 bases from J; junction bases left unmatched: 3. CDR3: CASSRTGGSGNTIYF. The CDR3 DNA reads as TGTGCCAGCAGCCGCACAGGGGGCTCTGGAAACACCATATATTTT. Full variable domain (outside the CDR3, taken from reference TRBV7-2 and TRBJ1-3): GAGVSQSPSNKVTEKGKDVELRCDPISGHTALYWYRQSLGQGLEFLIYFQGNSAPDKSGLPSDRFSAERTGGSVSTLTIQRTQQEDSAVYLCASSRTGGSGNTIYFGEGSWLTVV.

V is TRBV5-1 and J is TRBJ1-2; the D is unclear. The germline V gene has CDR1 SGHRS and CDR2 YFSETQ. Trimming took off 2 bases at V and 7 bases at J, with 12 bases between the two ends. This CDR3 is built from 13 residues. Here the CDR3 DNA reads TGCGCCAGCAGCTTAGGTTGGCAGGCTGGCTACACCTTC. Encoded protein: CASSLGWQAGYTF.

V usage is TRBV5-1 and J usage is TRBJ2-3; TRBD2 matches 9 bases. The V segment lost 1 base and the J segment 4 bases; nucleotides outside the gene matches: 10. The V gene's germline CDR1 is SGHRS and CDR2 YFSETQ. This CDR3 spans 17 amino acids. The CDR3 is CASSLFVRGGLADTQYF. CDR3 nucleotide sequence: TGCGCCAGCAGCTTGTTTGTGCGGGGGGGTCTTGCAGATACGCAGTATTTT.

For the CDR3, the DNA is TGTGCCAGCAGCAAAGGGACTCAGGAAGGGATATATGGCTACACCTTC. It codes for CASSKGTQEGIYGYTF. The chain joins TRBV9 to TRBJ1-2; possibly TRBD1 for D (5 bases). The V end was cut by 4 bases, the J end by 5 bases, with 21 bases between. This CDR3 has 16 amino acids. CDR1 SGDLS and CDR2 YYNGEE come from the germline V gene.

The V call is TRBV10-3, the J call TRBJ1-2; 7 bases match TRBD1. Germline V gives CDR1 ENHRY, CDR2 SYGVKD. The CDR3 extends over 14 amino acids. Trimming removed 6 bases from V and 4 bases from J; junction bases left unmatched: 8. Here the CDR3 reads CAISRDSELYGYTF. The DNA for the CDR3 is TGTGCCATCAGCCGGGACAGCGAACTCTATGGCTACACCTTC.

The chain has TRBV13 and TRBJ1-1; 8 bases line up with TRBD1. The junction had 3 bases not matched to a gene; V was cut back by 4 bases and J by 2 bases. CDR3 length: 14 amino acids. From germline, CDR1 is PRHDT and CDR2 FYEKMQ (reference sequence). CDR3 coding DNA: TGTGCCAGCAGCTCGACAGGGGTCAACACTGAAGCTTTCTTT. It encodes CASSSTGVNTEAFF.

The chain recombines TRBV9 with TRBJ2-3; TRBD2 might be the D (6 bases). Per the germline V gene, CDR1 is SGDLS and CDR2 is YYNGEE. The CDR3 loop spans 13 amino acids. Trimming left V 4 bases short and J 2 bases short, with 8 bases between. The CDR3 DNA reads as TGTGCCAGCAGCCGGGGGAACACAGATACGCAGTATTTT. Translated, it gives CASSRGNTDTQYF. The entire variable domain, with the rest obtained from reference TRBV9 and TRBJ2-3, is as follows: DSGVTQTPKHLITATGQRVTLRCSPRSGDLSVYWYQQSLDQGLQFLIQYYNGEERAKGNILERFSAQQFPDLHSELNLSSLELGDSALYFCASSRGNTDTQYFGPGTRLTVL.

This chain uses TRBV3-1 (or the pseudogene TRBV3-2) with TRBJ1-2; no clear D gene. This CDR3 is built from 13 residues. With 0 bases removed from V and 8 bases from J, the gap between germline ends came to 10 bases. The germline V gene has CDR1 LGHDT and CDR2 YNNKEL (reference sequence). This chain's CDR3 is CASSQDRAGGYTF. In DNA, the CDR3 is TGTGCCAGCAGCCAAGATCGGGCGGGGGGCTACACCTTC.

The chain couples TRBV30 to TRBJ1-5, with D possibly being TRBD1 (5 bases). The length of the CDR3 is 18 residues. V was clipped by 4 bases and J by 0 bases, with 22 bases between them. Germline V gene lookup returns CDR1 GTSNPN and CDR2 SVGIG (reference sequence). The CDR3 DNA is TGTGCCTGGAATCCGATTCCTTCACAGGCTTCTAGCAATCAGCCCCAGCATTTT. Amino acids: CAWNPIPSQASSNQPQHF.